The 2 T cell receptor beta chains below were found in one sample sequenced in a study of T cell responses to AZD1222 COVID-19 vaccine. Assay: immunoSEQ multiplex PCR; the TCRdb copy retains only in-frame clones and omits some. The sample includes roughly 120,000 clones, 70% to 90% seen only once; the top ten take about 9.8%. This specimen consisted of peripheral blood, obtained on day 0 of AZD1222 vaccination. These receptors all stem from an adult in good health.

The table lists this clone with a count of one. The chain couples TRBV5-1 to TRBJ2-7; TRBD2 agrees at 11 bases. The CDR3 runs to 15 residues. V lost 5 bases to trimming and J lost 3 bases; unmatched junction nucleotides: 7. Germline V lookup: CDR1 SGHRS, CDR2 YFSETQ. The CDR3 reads CASRRASGGIYEQYF. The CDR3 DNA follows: TGCGCCAGCAGACGAGCTAGCGGGGGGATCTACGAGCAGTACTTC.

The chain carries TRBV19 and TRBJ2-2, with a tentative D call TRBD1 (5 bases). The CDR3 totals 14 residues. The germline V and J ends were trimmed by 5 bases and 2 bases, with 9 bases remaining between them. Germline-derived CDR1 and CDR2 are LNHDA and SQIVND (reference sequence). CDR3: CASSVGPNTGELFF. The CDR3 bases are TGTGCCAGTAGTGTGGGGCCCAACACCGGGGAGCTGTTTTTT.